This TCR beta chain was identified during a study of cytomegalovirus exposure and HLA in healthy donors. Study conclusions and caveats: A missense variant in DCLRE1C was later tied to TCR beta V- and J-gene trimming. Productive rates of about 90% or about 30% were seen for most TCR beta V segments in an earlier analysis. The study found most TCR sequences rare, yet found some public TCRs in many donors. Immune exposure information comprised only CMV serostatus.

PCR involved 60 Vbeta and 13 Jbeta primers. Measured with immunoSEQ multiplex PCR; TCRdb has only the in-frame clones, and not every one. This table holds over 100,000 clones, 80% to 85% found once. This clone was observed a handful of times. The antigen is undetermined. The CDR3 consists of 13 residues. Looked up from germline, CDR1 is SGHTA and CDR2 is FQGNSA. The ends were cut back, 5 bases at V and 13 bases at J, with 18 bases in the middle. The chain couples TRBV7-2 to TRBJ2-1, with D perhaps matching TRBD1 (6 bases). The material sequenced was PBMCs. This clonotype was obtained from a woman between 50 and 59 years old in good health and CMV-seropositive. The chain's CDR3 is CASSTQGRVAQFF. DNA of the CDR3: TGTGCCAGCAGCACACAGGGTAGAGTAGCCCAGTTCTTC.